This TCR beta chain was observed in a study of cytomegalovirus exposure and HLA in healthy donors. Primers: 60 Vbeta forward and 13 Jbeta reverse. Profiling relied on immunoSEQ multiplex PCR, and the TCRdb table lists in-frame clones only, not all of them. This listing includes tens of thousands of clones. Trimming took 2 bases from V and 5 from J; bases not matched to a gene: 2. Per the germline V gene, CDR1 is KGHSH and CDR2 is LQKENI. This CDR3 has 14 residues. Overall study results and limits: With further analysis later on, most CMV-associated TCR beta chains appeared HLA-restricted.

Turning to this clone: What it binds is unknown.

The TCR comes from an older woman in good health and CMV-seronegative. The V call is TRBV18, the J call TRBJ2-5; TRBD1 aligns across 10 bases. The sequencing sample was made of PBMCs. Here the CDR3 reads CASSPGTGVETQYF. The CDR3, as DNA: TGTGCCAGCTCACCAGGGACAGGGGTCGAGACCCAGTACTTC.